What follows describes a single T cell receptor (beta chain). This record comes from a study of cytomegalovirus exposure and HLA in healthy donors. Study-wide context: Researchers found that about 82% of 350 to 500 genotyped donors fell within the Caucasian-associated ancestry cluster.

Germline V CDR1 and CDR2: SGDLS, YYNGEE. The CDR3 extends over 13 amino acids. V shed 4 bases, J shed 6 bases, and the junction held 5 bases outside the gene matches. All the people who gave samples were healthy bone marrow donors. The study sampled nominally healthy donors, though unrecorded immune exposures were likely. The PCR had 60 Vbeta and 13 Jbeta primers. The repertoire was sequenced with immunoSEQ multiplex PCR; TCRdb's copy has only in-frame clones and lacks some. This sample's clone table lists under 45,000 clones. This clonotype was sampled from a male donor in good health and CMV-seronegative. The sequencing sample was made of PBMCs. The chain combines TRBV9 with TRBJ2-3; 7 bases map to TRBD2. CDR3 amino acids: CASSPSGGDTQYF. Written as DNA, the CDR3 is TGTGCCAGCAGCCCTAGCGGCGGTGATACGCAGTATTTT.